The 7 T cell receptor beta chains given below trace back to one sample, sequenced in a study of molecular identifiers for immune sequencing clone quantification. Each CDR3 protein is one row after TCRdb ran MiXCR on the PCR reads. The table records some 590,000 distinct CDR3 sequences, about 25% of them present only once. Sequencing was performed on naive CD8+ T cells from blood, with Jurkat cell RNA spiked in. Described subset: FACS-sorted CD8+CD4-CCR7+CD45RA+ naive T cells. These receptors were taken from a human donor in good health. Some libraries in this study had Jurkat cell RNA spiked in.

This clonotype has at least ten counts. This chain links TRBV5-6 with TRBJ2-7, with no clear D. CDR1 and CDR2 (germline): SGHDT, YYEEEE. Trimming removed 3 bases at V and 0 bases at J, with 13 bases between. This CDR3 has 15 residues. The CDR3 nucleotides are TGTGCCAGCAGCTCCCGGACCGGCACCTCCTACGAGCAGTACTTC. Its protein is CASSSRTGTSYEQYF. The full variable domain, its missing parts supplied by reference TRBV5-6 and TRBJ2-7, is DAGVTQSPTHLIKTRGQQVTLRCSPKSGHDTVSWYQQALGQGPQFIFQYYEEEERQRGNFPDRFSGHQFPNYSSELNVNALLLGDSALYLCASSSRTGTSYEQYFGPGTRLTVT.

This clonotype was counted ten times or more. The chain couples TRBV29-1 to TRBJ2-7, with 11 bases lining up with TRBD1. V lost 6 bases, J lost 1 base, and 5 bases stayed unmatched. CDR1 SQVTM and CDR2 ANQGSEA come from the germline V gene. The CDR3 spans 14 residues. The CDR3 DNA sequence: TGCAGCGTCTCCGGGACAGGGGGTTCCTACGAGCAGTACTTC. The encoded protein is CSVSGTGGSYEQYF.

This clonotype showed up many times. The chain links TRBV29-1 to TRBJ2-7, with unresolved D. The CDR3 runs to 15 residues. Germline CDR1 is SQVTM and CDR2 is ANQGSEA. V shed 6 bases and J shed 9 bases, with 27 bases lying between them. The CDR3 spells CSVGYLAPGTYVQYF. The CDR3 DNA follows: TGCAGCGTAGGATATCTCGCCCCCGGAACCTATGTGCAGTACTTC.

The J gene is TRBJ2-1, the V gene TRBV7-6; 13 bases agree with TRBD2. Germline V gives CDR1 SGHVS, CDR2 FNYEAQ. The CDR3 consists of 15 residues. With 4 bases clipped from V and 12 bases from J, the junction kept 9 bases outside the gene matches. This CDR3 is CASSSRTSGSEGQFF. The CDR3 DNA follows: TGTGCCAGCAGCTCCCGGACTAGCGGGAGCGAGGGGCAGTTCTTC. Filled out from reference TRBV7-6 and TRBJ2-1, the complete variable domain reads GAGVSQSPRYKVTKRGQDVALRCDPISGHVSLYWYRQALGQGPEFLTYFNYEAQQDKSGLPNDRFSAERPEGSISTLTIQRTEQRDSAMYRCASSSRTSGSEGQFFGPGTRLTVL.

The rearrangement uses TRBV3-1 and TRBJ1-1, with 7 bases identical to TRBD1. The CDR3 has 16 residues. Germline V lookup: CDR1 LGHDT, CDR2 YNNKEL (reference sequence). V lost 2 bases to trimming and J lost 1 base; unmatched junction nucleotides: 7. The DNA for the CDR3 is TGTGCCAGCAGCCAAATTCCGGGACAGACGAACACTGAAGCTTTCTTT. Protein sequence: CASSQIPGQTNTEAFF.

The V call is TRBV20-1, the J call TRBJ2-3; D may correspond to TRBD1 or TRBD2 (5 bases each). CDR3 length: 16 amino acids. The V end lost 5 bases, the J end lost 2 bases, and 20 bases lay between the germline ends. The germline V gene encodes CDR1 DFQATT and CDR2 SNEGSKA (reference sequence). CDR3: CSARHGSGRNTDTQYF. DNA for the CDR3: TGCAGTGCTCGCCACGGTTCGGGACGGAACACAGATACGCAGTATTTT.

This clonotype was recorded many times. The gene calls are TRBV3-1 and TRBJ2-2; D is undetermined. Looked up from germline, CDR1 is LGHDT and CDR2 is YNNKEL (reference sequence). V was pared by 1 base and J by 6 bases, with 9 bases between. CDR3 length: 14 amino acids. The CDR3 DNA reads as TGTGCCAGCAGCCAAGGGCCGGGCCCCGGGGAGCTGTTTTTT. Protein product: CASSQGPGPGELFF. Supplemented by reference TRBV3-1 and TRBJ2-2, the full variable domain reads DTAVSQTPKYLVTQMGNDKSIKCEQNLGHDTMYWYKQDSKKFLKIMFSYNNKELIINETVPNRFSPKSPDKAHLNLHINSLELGDSAVYFCASSQGPGPGELFFGEGSRLTVL.